In its sample, the clone carrying this TCR beta chain was seen many times. Its matching antigen is unknown. The source of the sample is a study of CD8+CD57+ T cells in acquired aplastic anemia. The wider study: Sorted CD4+ and CD8+ cells gave an average of about 3 ug of DNA.

Investigators profiled TCR beta VDJ and CDR3 from genomic DNA template. TCRdb reanalysed the reads using MiXCR and keeps one entry per CDR3 protein. The sample has 150,000 to 200,000 distinct CDR3 sequences; 45% to 60% are singletons. The authors sequenced patients whose flow cytometry had shown CD8+CD57+ cell expansion. Every patient was diagnosed with severe acquired aplastic anemia. Whole-study results and caveats: Patients and controls had in common 25 to 30 CD8+ CDR3 sequences.

The germline CDR1 and CDR2 sequences are DFQATT and SNEGSKA (reference sequence). This CDR3 spans 16 amino acids. Trimming removed 0 bases from V and 4 bases from J; junction bases left unmatched: 7. The sample taken for sequencing was sorted CD4+, CD8+, or CD8+CD57+ T cells (not recorded which) from PBMCs. The TCR comes from a human donor with aplastic anemia. The rearrangement uses TRBV20-1 and TRBJ2-1; TRBD2 aligns across 9 bases. The CDR3 DNA reads TGCAGTGCTAGAGATGTTGCGGGGGGGCGTTACAATGAGCAGTTCTTC. Its translation is CSARDVAGGRYNEQFF.